The next 21 T cell receptor beta chains were all read from a single sample in a study of shared clonotypes between healthy human individuals. Assay used: immunoSEQ multiplex PCR; TCRdb lists only in-frame clones, some missing. Of about 2.3 million clones listed, over 85% are singletons. Input material: naive CD4+ T cells from PBMCs. The subset is: CD45RA+ positively selected. These receptors all stem from a man between 18 and 35 years old in good health. Some clones in this sample may be carry-over from other donors' samples.

This rearrangement joins TRBV7-2 to TRBJ1-1; D is unclear. Trimming took 1 base from V and 3 from J, leaving 9 bases between them. The germline CDR1 and CDR2 sequences are SGHTA and FQGNSA. This CDR3 contains 14 residues. The CDR3 here is CASSLEPEDTEAFF. CDR3 nucleotides: TGTGCCAGCAGCTTAGAACCAGAGGACACTGAAGCTTTCTTT.

About this clone: Other nucleotide sequences from this sample produce the same CDR3. The chain employs TRBV7-2 and TRBJ2-5; D tentatively reads TRBD1 or TRBD2 (5 bases each). Germline V gene data show CDR1 as SGHTA and CDR2 as FQGNSA. V lost 1 base to trimming and J lost 2 bases, with 8 bases between them. The CDR3 length is 14 residues. The CDR3 is CASSLVGGQETQYF. Written as DNA, the CDR3 is TGTGCCAGCAGCTTAGTTGGGGGACAAGAGACCCAGTACTTC.

V and J are TRBV9 and TRBJ1-3; D unclear. The CDR3 sequence is 15 residues long. The V gene lost 1 base and the J gene lost 4 bases, with 12 bases spanning the gap. Germline V gene data show CDR1 as SGDLS and CDR2 as YYNGEE. This chain's CDR3 is CASSVTPGRGNTIYF. In nucleotides, the CDR3 is TGTGCCAGCAGCGTAACTCCCGGGCGCGGAAACACCATATATTTT.

The V gene is TRBV5-1, the J gene TRBJ1-1; D may be TRBD1 (6 bases). Per the germline V gene, CDR1 is SGHRS and CDR2 is YFSETQ. Deletions cut 4 bases from V and 0 bases from J, with 19 bases between. The CDR3 covers 17 residues. The CDR3, as DNA: TGCGCCAGCAGCCCAGTAGGTTCGGCAGGGGTGAACACTGAAGCTTTCTTT. This sequence encodes CASSPVGSAGVNTEAFF.

This chain joins TRBV18 and TRBJ2-1; TRBD1 is a possible D gene (5 bases). The CDR3 totals 17 residues. Germline V gene sequence: CDR1 KGHSH, CDR2 LQKENI. Trimming stripped 3 bases from V and 5 bases from J, with 20 bases between. Written as DNA, the CDR3 is TGTGCCAGCTCACCCCCCGGTCGGGCAGGGTCCAACAATGAGCAGTTCTTC. It specifies CASSPPGRAGSNNEQFF. The whole variable domain, remainder taken from reference TRBV18 and TRBJ2-1, is NAGVMQNPRHLVRRRGQEARLRCSPMKGHSHVYWYRQLPEEGLKFMVYLQKENIIDESGMPKERFSAEFPKEGPSILRIQQVVRGDSAAYFCASSPPGRAGSNNEQFFGPGTRLTVL.

The chain joins TRBV28 to TRBJ2-7, with 9 nucleotides matching TRBD1. The CDR3 covers 13 residues. V shed 3 bases and J 6 bases; nucleotides not matched to a gene: 3. Germline lookup yields CDR1 MDHEN and CDR2 SYDVKM. The CDR3: CASSLGQGSEQYF. The CDR3 region has the DNA TGTGCCAGCAGTTTGGGACAGGGATCCGAGCAGTACTTC.

The chain has TRBV25-1 and TRBJ1-3, with D uncertain. Trimming removed 5 bases from V and 9 bases from J, with 17 bases in between. Germline lookup yields CDR1 MGHDK and CDR2 SYGVNS. The CDR3 sequence is 14 residues long. The CDR3 DNA is TGTGCCAGCAGTAAATCCGGTACCGTCCCCACCATATATTTT. Amino acids: CASSKSGTVPTIYF.

J is TRBJ2-1 and V is TRBV7-9, with a weak D call TRBD1 (6 bases). V was pared by 5 bases and J by 3 bases, with 14 bases between. The CDR3 sequence is 15 residues long. CDR1 is SEHNR and CDR2 is FQNEAQ in the germline V gene (reference sequence). The CDR3 spells CASSLPRGLYNEQFF. CDR3 nucleotide sequence: TGTGCCAGCAGCCTCCCCAGGGGTCTCTACAATGAGCAGTTCTTC.

The chain is built from TRBV7-8 and TRBJ1-1; no firm D call. In germline, CDR1 is SGHVS, CDR2 FQNEAQ. V lost 3 bases, J lost 3 bases, and 8 bases lay in between. CDR3 length: 13 residues. The CDR3 region is CASSFKWDTEAFF. The CDR3 DNA reads TGTGCCAGCAGCTTTAAGTGGGACACTGAAGCTTTCTTT.

On this clone itself: Different DNA sequences within this sample yield the same CDR3. The CDR3 coding sequence is TGTGCCATCAGTGGGGGAGGAGGCTACACCTTC. Translating it yields CAISGGGGYTF. This chain joins TRBV10-3 and TRBJ1-2; no clear D gene. This CDR3 contains 11 residues. Germline CDR1 and CDR2: ENHRY and SYGVKD. V shed 4 bases and J shed 8 bases, with 8 bases lying between them.

This chain uses TRBV16 with TRBJ2-7, with D unresolved. V shed 4 bases and J shed 2 bases, with 9 bases lying between them. The length of the CDR3 is 13 residues. Germline CDR1 and CDR2: KGHSY and FQNENV. As DNA, the CDR3 is TGTGCCAGCAGCCCTCCCTCCCCCTACGAGCAGTACTTC. This encodes CASSPPSPYEQYF.

This chain connects TRBV9 to TRBJ1-1; D is uncertain. The V gene's germline CDR1 is SGDLS and CDR2 YYNGEE. Trimming took off 0 bases at V and 4 bases at J, with 10 bases between the two ends. The CDR3 spans 14 residues. The CDR3 nucleotides read TGTGCCAGCAGCGTAGGGTCCAGCACCACTGAAGCTTTCTTT. It encodes CASSVGSSTTEAFF.

CDR3 nucleotides: TGTGCCAGCAGCCCCCACGGGGGACTCCTATACGAGCAGTACTTC. Protein: CASSPHGGLLYEQYF. The chain has TRBV7-3 and TRBJ2-7; D is perhaps TRBD2 (6 bases). The germline gives CDR1 SGHTA, CDR2 FQGTGA. V lost 5 bases and J 4 bases, leaving 18 bases between the germline ends. The CDR3 has 15 residues.

This rearrangement joins TRBV18 to TRBJ2-1; D is ambiguous. Deletions cut 4 bases from V and 8 bases from J, with 15 bases between. The CDR3 is made up of 14 amino acids. Germline V CDR1 and CDR2: KGHSH, LQKENI. The CDR3 DNA is TGTGCCAGCTCACTAAGATCGTTTGAGGATGAGCAGTTCTTC. Translation gives CASSLRSFEDEQFF.

The V and J genes are TRBV5-4 and TRBJ1-2; no definite D call. The CDR3 totals 12 residues. Germline lookup yields CDR1 SGHNT and CDR2 YYREEE (reference sequence). V was shortened by 5 bases and J by 3 bases, with 8 bases between the two germline ends. CDR3: CASRATDYGYTF. The CDR3 nucleotides read TGTGCCAGCAGGGCGACCGACTATGGCTACACCTTC.

To note about this clone: At the DNA level, this CDR3 is encoded by other sequences in the same sample as well. The J gene is TRBJ2-3, the V gene TRBV27, with unresolved D. In germline, CDR1 is MNHEY, CDR2 SMNVEV (reference sequence). V lost 4 bases and J lost 1, with 3 bases in between. The CDR3 length is 12 residues. The CDR3 loop is CASSYGTDTQYF. For the CDR3, the DNA is TGTGCCAGCAGTTATGGCACAGATACGCAGTATTTT.

The chain is built from TRBV5-1 and TRBJ2-7; no clear D. Trimming removed 2 bases at V and 3 bases at J, with 15 bases between. Germline CDR1 reads SGHRS; CDR2 reads YFSETQ. The CDR3 extends over 15 amino acids. For the CDR3, the DNA is TGCGCCAGCAGCTTAGGTCCCGGCATTGACTACGAGCAGTACTTC. Protein: CASSLGPGIDYEQYF.

The chain employs TRBV5-4 and TRBJ1-2; 9 nucleotides align to TRBD1. Germline V lookup: CDR1 SGHNT, CDR2 YYREEE (reference sequence). V lost 6 bases to trimming and J lost 5 bases; unmatched junction nucleotides: 8. This CDR3 comprises 14 residues. Written as DNA, the CDR3 is TGTGCCAGCACGGCCGGGACAGGGACTTATGGCTACACCTTC. Translation: CASTAGTGTYGYTF.

This sequence joins TRBV28 and TRBJ2-3; 9 bases agree with TRBD1. Germline V gene data show CDR1 as MDHEN and CDR2 as SYDVKM. CDR3 size: 15 residues. The V segment lost 5 bases and the J segment 1 base; nucleotides outside the gene matches: 4. The CDR3 reads CASSTGGIGTDTQYF. In nucleotides, the CDR3 is TGTGCCAGCAGTACAGGGGGCATTGGCACAGATACGCAGTATTTT.

The chain couples TRBV19 to TRBJ2-1; perhaps TRBD2 as D (6 bases). Germline V gene data show CDR1 as LNHDA and CDR2 as SQIVND (reference sequence). The germline V and J ends were trimmed by 6 bases and 8 bases, with 29 bases remaining between them. The length of the CDR3 is 18 residues. The CDR3: CASRGYPGGLASSDEQFF. The CDR3 region has the DNA TGTGCCAGTAGAGGTTACCCCGGGGGACTCGCCTCCTCTGATGAGCAGTTCTTC. The whole variable domain, remainder taken from reference TRBV19 and TRBJ2-1, is DGGITQSPKYLFRKEGQNVTLSCEQNLNHDAMYWYRQDPGQGLRLIYYSQIVNDFQKGDIAEGYSVSREKKESFPLTVTSAQKNPTAFYLCASRGYPGGLASSDEQFFGPGTRLTVL.

J is TRBJ1-1 and V is TRBV7-3; 12 nucleotides line up with TRBD1. The junction had 6 bases not matched to a gene; V was cut back by 5 bases and J by 2 bases. The germline gives CDR1 SGHTA, CDR2 FQGTGA. The CDR3 is 16 residues long. Here the CDR3 reads CASSLRDRGLNTEAFF. The DNA of the CDR3 is TGTGCCAGCAGCCTCCGGGACAGGGGGCTTAACACTGAAGCTTTCTTT.